The 29 T cell receptor beta chains below all came from one sample that was sequenced in a study of identical twins (dated by TCRdb to about 2016). Library creation used 5' RACE. Sequencing relied on an Illumina HiSeq 2000. The public reads were quality trimmed at Q25 with fastp and then assembled into clones with MiXCR by TCRdb, keeping productive beta chains. CDR3 protein duplicates are merged, each entry listing the most common genes and DNA. Recorded for this sample are some 1,600,000 distinct CDR3 sequences; 25% to 35% of them occurred a single time. The ten largest clones add up to approximately 0.25% of the sample. Sequenced material: cord blood. The receptors were gathered from a newborn girl in good health.

This chain joins TRBV4-1 and TRBJ2-7; D is undetermined. Trimming stripped 4 bases from V and 0 bases from J, with 7 bases between. This CDR3 spans 13 amino acids. From germline, CDR1 is MGHRA and CDR2 YSYEKL. This CDR3 reads CASSRVASYEQYF. The CDR3 DNA reads TGCGCCAGCAGCCGGGTAGCCTCCTACGAGCAGTACTTC.

The chain carries TRBV4-1 and TRBJ2-1, with 9 nucleotides matching TRBD2. Germline trimming cut 0 bases from V and 3 bases from J; bases unmatched to any gene: 6. CDR1 is MGHRA and CDR2 is YSYEKL in the germline V gene. The CDR3 consists of 17 residues. This chain's CDR3 is CASSQEVAGVVYNEQFF. The CDR3 coding sequence is TGCGCCAGCAGCCAAGAAGTAGCGGGAGTTGTCTACAATGAGCAGTTCTTC.

The chain has TRBV12-3 or TRBV12-4 and TRBJ1-5; 9 nucleotides match TRBD1. V lost 4 bases to trimming and J lost 7 bases; unmatched junction nucleotides: 5. This CDR3 comprises 14 residues. The CDR3 loop is CASSWDRAGQPQHF. The CDR3 nucleotides read TGTGCCAGCAGTTGGGACAGGGCGGGCCAGCCCCAGCATTTT.

This clonotype has a handful of counts. The chain has TRBV20-1 and TRBJ2-7; 13 bases are a match to TRBD2. The J call is in doubt because the DNA end fits TRBJ2-5 better. Germline loops: CDR1 DFQATT, CDR2 SNEGSKA (reference sequence). This CDR3 has 15 amino acids. The CDR3 DNA is TGCAGTGCTAGAACTAGCGGGAGGGCTAGAGAGACCCAGTACTTC. Translated, it gives CSARTSGRARETQYF.

This clonotype was counted a few times. The CDR3 loop is CASSLFEVGGELFF. The CDR3 DNA sequence: TGTGCCAGCAGTTTATTTGAAGTGGGCGGGGAGCTGTTTTTT. The chain has TRBV27 and TRBJ2-2, with D uncertain. The CDR3 has 14 amino acids. With 1 base removed from V and 7 bases from J, the gap between germline ends came to 10 bases. The germline V gene encodes CDR1 MNHEY and CDR2 SMNVEV (reference sequence).

The chain employs TRBV11-2 and TRBJ2-7, with D perhaps TRBD1 (6 bases). V was trimmed by 5 bases and J by 7 bases, leaving 18 bases between them. This CDR3 comprises 14 residues. Germline values: CDR1 SGHAT, CDR2 FQNNGV. This CDR3 reads CASSRPQGSREQYF. In nucleotides, the CDR3 is TGTGCCAGCAGCCGACCTCAGGGGAGCAGGGAGCAGTACTTC. The complete variable domain, with remaining parts taken from reference TRBV11-2 and TRBJ2-7, reads EAGVAQSPRYKIIEKRQSVAFWCNPISGHATLYWYQQILGQGPKLLIQFQNNGVVDDSQLPKDRFSAERLKGVDSTLKIQPAKLEDSAVYLCASSRPQGSREQYFGPGTRLTVT.

The chain links TRBV5-5 to TRBJ2-1, with D hard to call. The ends were cut back, 4 bases at V and 6 bases at J, with 20 bases in the middle. CDR3 length: 16 amino acids. Germline CDR1 SGHKS, CDR2 YYEKEE (reference sequence). The CDR3: CASSPEPLRMPNEQFF. CDR3 nucleotide sequence: TGTGCCAGCAGCCCCGAACCCCTTCGGATGCCCAATGAGCAGTTCTTC. Complete variable domain (other parts from reference TRBV5-5 and TRBJ2-1): DAGVTQSPTHLIKTRGQQVTLRCSPISGHKSVSWYQQVLGQGPQFIFQYYEKEERGRGNFPDRFSARQFPNYSSELNVNALLLGDSALYLCASSPEPLRMPNEQFFGPGTRLTVL.

The table lists this clonotype with a few counts. The J gene is TRBJ2-2, the V gene TRBV9; the D gene is possibly TRBD1 (5 bases). The CDR3 sequence is 15 residues long. Trimming stripped 0 bases from V and 3 bases from J, with 9 bases between. The germline CDR1 and CDR2 sequences are SGDLS and YYNGEE. This CDR3 is CASSVGGRDTGELFF. In nucleotides, the CDR3 is TGTGCCAGCAGCGTAGGTGGCAGGGACACCGGGGAGCTGTTTTTT.

This chain links TRBV3-1 with TRBJ2-3, with D maybe TRBD2 (6 bases). This CDR3 has 16 residues. Germline V gene sequence: CDR1 LGHDT, CDR2 YNNKEL (reference sequence). The V end was cut by 2 bases, the J end by 0 bases, with 12 bases between. CDR3 in DNA: TGTGCCAGCAGCCAACTAGCGAATCCTAGCACAGATACGCAGTATTTT. Encoded protein: CASSQLANPSTDTQYF.

The chain recombines TRBV28 with TRBJ1-2; D is possibly TRBD1 (5 bases). Germline V lookup: CDR1 MDHEN, CDR2 SYDVKM. V was cut by 6 bases and J by 1 base, with 15 bases left in between. The CDR3 is made up of 15 amino acids. The CDR3 sequence is CASSPAPTVNYGYTF. The CDR3 DNA follows: TGTGCCAGCAGCCCCGCCCCGACAGTTAACTATGGCTACACCTTC.

V and J are TRBV6-1 and TRBJ2-4; 15 bases match TRBD2. The better agreement between TRBJ2-7 and the DNA end casts doubt on the J call. The V gene's germline CDR1 is MNHNS and CDR2 SASEGT. This CDR3 has 18 residues. CDR3 protein: CASREKGTSGGYRDEQYF. In DNA form, the CDR3 reads TGTGCCAGCAGGGAAAAAGGGACTAGCGGGGGGTACCGGGACGAGCAGTACTTC.

CDR3 nucleotides: TGTGCCAGCAGCTTAGAGGTAGCGGACTCCTACAATGAGCAGTTCTTC. It specifies CASSLEVADSYNEQFF. V usage is TRBV7-6 and J usage is TRBJ2-1; maybe TRBD2 (6 bases). Germline-derived CDR1 and CDR2 are SGHVS and FNYEAQ. The CDR3 has 16 residues. V was pared by 1 base and J by 0 bases, with 10 bases between.

The chain employs TRBV4-2 and TRBJ2-7; 7 bases are a match to TRBD2. The CDR3 consists of 15 residues. CDR1 and CDR2 (germline): LGHNA, YNFKEQ. The J segment lost 0 bases and the V segment lost 1 base, leaving 3 bases of the junction unmatched. CDR3 residues: CASSQGTRYSYEQYF. The CDR3 DNA follows: TGTGCCAGCAGCCAAGGGACTAGATACTCCTACGAGCAGTACTTC.

The CDR3 sequence: CSASYRRDHEQYF. The DNA for the CDR3 is TGCAGTGCTAGCTACAGGCGGGACCACGAGCAGTACTTC. The chain is built from TRBV20-1 and TRBJ2-7; D may be TRBD2 (6 bases). V shed 3 bases and J shed 5 bases, with 14 bases lying between them. From germline, CDR1 is DFQATT and CDR2 SNEGSKA (reference sequence). This CDR3 is 13 amino acids long.

The chain couples TRBV27 to TRBJ2-1, with 10 bases lining up with TRBD2. The CDR3 length is 17 residues. Germline assignment: CDR1 MNHEY and CDR2 SMNVEV (reference sequence). V trimming: 3 bases; J trimming: 0 bases; junction bases outside the gene matches: 5. The CDR3 spells CASSFLAGVSSYNEQFF. CDR3 nucleotide sequence: TGTGCCAGCAGTTTTCTAGCGGGAGTAAGCTCCTACAATGAGCAGTTCTTC.

The genes are TRBV6-1 and TRBJ1-5; D is unclear. The germline CDR1 and CDR2 sequences are MNHNS and SASEGT. Trimming left V 4 bases short and J 6 bases short, with 7 bases between. This CDR3 contains 12 residues. CDR3 sequence reads: CASSAGSQPQHF. CDR3 bases: TGTGCCAGCAGTGCAGGAAGTCAGCCCCAGCATTTT.

This clonotype was picked up a small number of times. The rearrangement uses TRBV11-2 and TRBJ2-3; possible D gene TRBD2, 5 bases. Trimming took 5 bases from V and 4 from J, leaving 19 bases between them. The V gene's germline CDR1 is SGHAT and CDR2 FQNNGV. This CDR3 has 16 amino acids. The CDR3 DNA is TGTGCCAGCAGCCCAAGGACCCAAGGGAGCCCAGATACGCAGTATTTT. Translation gives CASSPRTQGSPDTQYF.

This clonotype was seen a handful of times. This sequence joins TRBV20-1 and TRBJ1-6; D unclear. The V gene lost 0 bases and the J gene lost 11 bases, with 17 bases spanning the gap. Per germline, CDR1 DFQATT and CDR2 SNEGSKA (reference sequence). The length of the CDR3 is 15 residues. CDR3 sequence (DNA): TGCAGTGCTAGAGAACCCGCAGGCCAAGGCACACCCCTCCACTTT. It specifies CSAREPAGQGTPLHF.

V is TRBV10-3 and J is TRBJ2-5, with 8 bases matching TRBD1. Germline trimming cut 10 bases from V and 1 base from J; bases unmatched to any gene: 11. The V gene's germline CDR1 is ENHRY and CDR2 SYGVKD. The CDR3 sequence is 15 residues long. Here the CDR3 DNA reads TGTGCCACCGCACAATCACAGGGGGTCCAAGAGACCCAGTACTTC. This sequence encodes CATAQSQGVQETQYF.

The rearrangement joins TRBV20-1 to TRBJ1-1, with TRBD1 matching over 9 bases. The junction had 9 bases not matched to a gene; V was cut back by 1 base and J by 6 bases. The CDR3 has 15 residues. Germline V gene sequence: CDR1 DFQATT, CDR2 SNEGSKA (reference sequence). The CDR3 loop is CSARAPGQGPAEAFF. CDR3 sequence (DNA): TGCAGTGCTAGAGCTCCGGGACAGGGACCTGCTGAAGCTTTCTTT.

The chain combines TRBV19 with TRBJ1-2; tentatively, D is TRBD1 (6 bases). Trimming shortened V by 7 bases and J by 4 bases, and 13 bases separated the two germline ends. The germline V gene has CDR1 LNHDA and CDR2 SQIVND (reference sequence). The CDR3 is 13 residues long. The DNA for the CDR3 is TGTGCCAGTAACGTACAGGGTTGCTATGGCTACACCTTC. The encoded protein is CASNVQGCYGYTF.

This clonotype was detected ten times or more. The chain is built from TRBV12-3 or TRBV12-4 and TRBJ2-3, with TRBD1 matching 8 bases. Trimming removed 5 bases from V and 4 bases from J; junction bases left unmatched: 11. The CDR3 covers 16 residues. The CDR3 DNA reads as TGTGCCAGCAGTCCCTGGACAGGGATCCTCGCAGATACGCAGTATTTT. It translates to CASSPWTGILADTQYF.

The DNA of the CDR3 is TGTGCCAGCAGTTCCCCAGGTCAGGGGGCGGTAACAGATACGCAGTATTTT. Amino acid sequence: CASSSPGQGAVTDTQYF. The J gene is TRBJ2-3, the V gene TRBV27, with 8 bases aligning to TRBD1. Germline values: CDR1 MNHEY, CDR2 SMNVEV (reference sequence). This CDR3 comprises 17 residues. J lost 3 bases, V lost 4 bases, and 12 bases had no gene match.

This clonotype was seen a few times. V and J are TRBV5-1 and TRBJ1-6; tentatively, D is TRBD1 (5 bases). The CDR3 consists of 15 residues. Germline CDR1 and CDR2: SGHRS and YFSETQ. Trimming pared 2 bases from V and 0 bases from J, leaving 6 bases between. CDR3: CASSFDSSYNSPLHF. CDR3 coding DNA: TGCGCCAGCAGCTTTGACAGCTCCTATAATTCACCCCTCCACTTT.

This CDR3 is CASSLERAINEQFF. In DNA, the CDR3 is TGTGCCAGCAGCTTAGAGAGGGCAATAAATGAGCAGTTCTTC. V and J are TRBV11-2 and TRBJ2-1; D is perhaps TRBD2 (5 bases). V dropped 0 bases and J dropped 7 bases, with 10 bases sitting between them. Germline CDR1 is SGHAT and CDR2 is FQNNGV. The CDR3 contains 14 residues.

The chain carries TRBV5-1 and TRBJ2-3, with D hard to call. CDR1 and CDR2 (germline): SGHRS, YFSETQ. With 0 bases removed from V and 1 base from J, the gap between germline ends came to 12 bases. This CDR3 spans 16 amino acids. CDR3 sequence: CASSLEGPRGTDTQYF. DNA of the CDR3: TGCGCCAGCAGCTTGGAGGGCCCCCGGGGCACAGATACGCAGTATTTT.

This clonotype was picked up a small number of times. The chain carries TRBV20-1 and TRBJ2-1, with D tentatively TRBD2 (6 bases). Deletions cut 3 bases from V and 0 bases from J, with 12 bases between. The CDR3 extends over 15 amino acids. Germline CDR1 reads DFQATT; CDR2 reads SNEGSKA (reference sequence). This CDR3 is CSASRRADSYNEQFF. In nucleotides, the CDR3 is TGCAGTGCTAGTCGGAGGGCCGACTCCTACAATGAGCAGTTCTTC.

At least ten counts were recorded for this clonotype. The V call is TRBV14, the J call TRBJ2-1; D is unresolved. V was clipped by 3 bases and J by 8 bases, with 8 bases between them. The CDR3 covers 12 residues. Germline CDR1 is SGHDN and CDR2 is FVKESK. The CDR3 region is CASSQLGYEQFF. The CDR3 DNA follows: TGTGCCAGCAGCCAGCTAGGCTATGAGCAGTTCTTC.

The V and J genes are TRBV4-2 and TRBJ2-3; TRBD2 matches 9 bases. The CDR3 sequence is 16 residues long. Per the germline V gene, CDR1 is LGHNA and CDR2 is YNFKEQ. J gave up 3 bases and V 3 bases, and 7 bases lay outside the gene matches. CDR3 coding DNA: TGTGCCAGCAGCCATGGTAGCGGGAGTTTGACAGATACGCAGTATTTT. It encodes CASSHGSGSLTDTQYF.